The 19 T cell receptor beta chains in this list originate from one sample, sequenced in a study of control samples from healthy donors and cancer patients. Sequencing was performed with immunoSEQ multiplex PCR; in TCRdb, only in-frame clones are kept and a portion is missing. The data show around 100,000 clones, approximately 90% seen once. Material: blood. All receptors derive from a woman aged 18 to 35 in good health.

This clone was seen just once. V and J are TRBV2 and TRBJ1-2; no definite D call. Trimming cost V 6 bases and J 4 bases, with 12 bases left between them. Germline loops: CDR1 SNHLY, CDR2 FYNNEI. The CDR3 is 13 residues long. CDR3 coding DNA: TGTGCCAGCAGAGACGTCAAAATCTATGGCTACACCTTC. Residues: CASRDVKIYGYTF.

The chain couples TRBV11-2 to TRBJ2-3; tentatively, D is TRBD1 (6 bases). Trimming stripped 1 base from V and 1 base from J, with 12 bases between. The germline CDR1 and CDR2 sequences are SGHAT and FQNNGV. The CDR3 consists of 16 residues. Here the CDR3 reads CASSLGGPGRTDTQYF. The CDR3 DNA follows: TGTGCCAGCAGCTTAGGGGGGCCCGGCCGCACAGATACGCAGTATTTT.

V and J are TRBV19 and TRBJ2-1, with 12 bases lining up with TRBD2. The CDR3 has 15 residues. Germline CDR1 reads LNHDA; CDR2 reads SQIVND (reference sequence). V shed 4 bases, J shed 8 bases, and the junction held 6 bases outside the gene matches. The CDR3 is CASSTTGTSGYEQFF. CDR3 nucleotide sequence: TGTGCCAGTAGTACAACCGGGACTAGCGGGTATGAGCAGTTCTTC.

The chain joins TRBV25-1 to TRBJ1-2, with 7 bases that match TRBD1. The germline V gene has CDR1 MGHDK and CDR2 SYGVNS. V was pared by 5 bases and J by 8 bases, with 8 bases of the junction left unmatched. The CDR3 loop spans 13 amino acids. The DNA of the CDR3 is TGTGCCAGCAGTAAGGGGGCTTGGGAAGGCTACACCTTC. Protein: CASSKGAWEGYTF.

In this sample, this clone turned up once. The rearrangement links TRBV5-6 to TRBJ1-5, with a tentative D call TRBD1 (5 bases). The CDR3 spans 15 residues. The V and J ends lost 3 bases and 6 bases respectively, with 16 bases between them. CDR1 is SGHDT and CDR2 is YYEEEE in the germline V gene. This CDR3 is CASSYGTWAGQPQHF. In DNA, the CDR3 is TGTGCCAGCAGCTACGGGACTTGGGCGGGTCAGCCCCAGCATTTT.

V and J are TRBV5-1 and TRBJ1-1, with unresolved D. This CDR3 is built from 13 residues. Trimming removed 2 bases at V and 1 base at J, with 6 bases between. The germline gives CDR1 SGHRS, CDR2 YFSETQ. CDR3 coding DNA: TGCGCCAGCAGCTTTGATGAGAACACTGAAGCTTTCTTT. It is translated as CASSFDENTEAFF.

The chain joins TRBV5-1 to TRBJ2-5; no firm D call. V gave up 5 bases and J gave up 2 bases, with 13 bases separating them. Germline loops: CDR1 SGHRS, CDR2 YFSETQ. The CDR3 is made up of 14 amino acids. The CDR3 region has the DNA TGCGCCAGCAGAGCGTCCTCACAGCAAGAGACCCAGTACTTC. Translated: CASRASSQQETQYF.

The V call is TRBV7-8, the J call TRBJ1-1, with D unresolved. The CDR3 length is 13 residues. V lost 1 base to trimming and J lost 7 bases, with 10 bases between them. From germline, CDR1 is SGHVS and CDR2 FQNEAQ. The CDR3 bases are TGTGCCAGCAGCTTAGAACGACACCGTGAAGCTTTCTTT. Amino acids: CASSLERHREAFF.

Written as DNA, the CDR3 is TGCGCCAGCAGATCGGGGACAGAAGCTTTCTTT. It is translated as CASRSGTEAFF. V gene TRBV10-2 combines with J gene TRBJ1-1; D is possibly TRBD1 (6 bases). The germline CDR1 and CDR2 sequences are WSHSY and SAAADI. The length of the CDR3 is 11 residues. V dropped 6 bases and J dropped 8 bases, with 10 bases sitting between them.

The chain carries TRBV6-5 and TRBJ1-1; D is undetermined. Between the trimmed V and J ends, which lost 4 bases and 11 bases, there was a span of 11 bases. In germline, CDR1 is MNHEY, CDR2 SVGAGI. The CDR3 is 11 residues long. CDR3 DNA sequence: TGTGCCAGCAGTTCTGCGGCGGGGGCTTTCTTT. Residues: CASSSAAGAFF.

Comments on this clone: Other DNA sequences in this sample translate to the same CDR3. V and J are TRBV9 and TRBJ2-7; no firm D call. V gave up 0 bases and J gave up 0 bases, with 4 bases separating them. This CDR3 has 13 amino acids. The germline V gene has CDR1 SGDLS and CDR2 YYNGEE. The CDR3 region is CASSVGSSYEQYF. As DNA, the CDR3 is TGTGCCAGCAGCGTAGGGTCCTCCTACGAGCAGTACTTC. Supplemented by reference TRBV9 and TRBJ2-7, the full variable domain reads DSGVTQTPKHLITATGQRVTLRCSPRSGDLSVYWYQQSLDQGLQFLIQYYNGEERAKGNILERFSAQQFPDLHSELNLSSLELGDSALYFCASSVGSSYEQYFGPGTRLTVT.

The chain has TRBV2 and TRBJ2-6; no reliable D call. CDR1 and CDR2 (germline): SNHLY, FYNNEI. The CDR3 totals 15 residues. With 2 bases removed from V and 0 bases from J, the gap between germline ends came to 5 bases. This CDR3 is CASSESHSGANVLTF. The CDR3 DNA sequence: TGTGCCAGCAGTGAATCCCACTCTGGGGCCAACGTCCTGACTTTC.

The V call is TRBV29-1, the J call TRBJ2-7; tentatively, D is TRBD1 (5 bases). The CDR3 extends over 14 amino acids. Deletions cut 4 bases from V and 2 bases from J, with 15 bases between. CDR1 is SQVTM and CDR2 is ANQGSEA in the germline V gene. The CDR3 region is CSVALGADPYEQYF. CDR3 coding DNA: TGCAGCGTTGCTTTAGGGGCAGACCCCTACGAGCAGTACTTC.

This rearrangement joins TRBV3-1 (or the pseudogene TRBV3-2) to TRBJ1-2; no definite D call. Trimming pared 1 base from V and 5 bases from J, leaving 8 bases between. The CDR3 has 13 amino acids. Germline V CDR1 and CDR2: LGHDT, YNNKEL (reference sequence). The CDR3 loop is CASSQAEKYGYTF. CDR3 nucleotides: TGTGCCAGCAGCCAAGCCGAGAAATATGGCTACACCTTC.

This clone was detected only once. J is TRBJ1-1 and V is TRBV11-2; D remains unclear. CDR1 is SGHAT and CDR2 is FQNNGV in the germline V gene. V lost 0 bases and J lost 5, with 10 bases in between. The CDR3 covers 14 residues. The CDR3 is CASSLDRWPTEAFF. In DNA form, the CDR3 reads TGTGCCAGCAGCTTAGATCGATGGCCGACTGAAGCTTTCTTT. The full variable domain, its missing parts supplied by reference TRBV11-2 and TRBJ1-1, is EAGVAQSPRYKIIEKRQSVAFWCNPISGHATLYWYQQILGQGPKLLIQFQNNGVVDDSQLPKDRFSAERLKGVDSTLKIQPAKLEDSAVYLCASSLDRWPTEAFFGQGTRLTVV.

The chain links TRBV6-5 to TRBJ1-6, with D perhaps TRBD1 (6 bases). The CDR3 contains 14 residues. Germline lookup yields CDR1 MNHEY and CDR2 SVGAGI. V was clipped by 8 bases and J by 4 bases, with 12 bases between them. CDR3 bases: TGTGCCAGCCAGGGGCCCCATTATAATTCACCCCTCCACTTT. This sequence encodes CASQGPHYNSPLHF.

The rearrangement uses TRBV5-1 and TRBJ1-3; D is uncertain. V lost 4 bases and J 1 base, leaving 9 bases between the germline ends. The CDR3 spans 14 residues. Germline CDR1 reads SGHRS; CDR2 reads YFSETQ. For the CDR3, the DNA is TGCGCCAGCAGCCAAGGCGGGTCTGGAAACACCATATATTTT. This translates into CASSQGGSGNTIYF.

This chain joins TRBV29-1 and TRBJ2-1; D is ambiguous. The CDR3 extends over 12 amino acids. Germline V gives CDR1 SQVTM, CDR2 ANQGSEA. Between the trimmed V and J ends, which lost 7 bases and 6 bases, there was a span of 13 bases. The CDR3 DNA follows: TGCAGCGGGCAACGTTGGGGCAATGAGCAGTTCTTC. Its protein is CSGQRWGNEQFF.

This clone was seen just once. This chain links TRBV7-3 with TRBJ1-2; 7 bases align to TRBD1. This CDR3 comprises 16 residues. CDR1 and CDR2 (germline): SGHTA, FQGTGA. V was pared by 1 base and J by 4 bases, with 9 bases of the junction left unmatched. CDR3 DNA: TGTGCCAGCAGCTTAAGGGACTCACAGGGGACCTATGGCTACACCTTC. It translates to CASSLRDSQGTYGYTF.